Below, 28 T cell receptor beta chains from the same sample are listed, as sequenced in a study of cytomegalovirus exposure and HLA in healthy donors. PCR primers comprised 60 Vbeta and 13 Jbeta primers. TCRdb keeps only in-frame clones here, not all; method: immunoSEQ multiplex PCR. Of under 250,000 clones in the sample, 65% to 80% were seen once. The sequenced material came from PBMCs. Source of these receptors: a woman in her 30s in good health and CMV-seropositive.

The genes are TRBV6-5 and TRBJ2-5; possible D gene TRBD1, 5 bases. The CDR3 contains 16 residues. The ends were cut back, 0 bases at V and 4 bases at J, with 15 bases in the middle. Germline V gives CDR1 MNHEY, CDR2 SVGAGI. The CDR3 loop is CASSYSGQGFSETQYF. CDR3 coding DNA: TGTGCCAGCAGTTACTCGGGCCAGGGCTTTTCAGAGACCCAGTACTTC.

This chain links TRBV11-3 with TRBJ2-3, with 14 bases identical to TRBD2. Germline V lookup: CDR1 SGHNT, CDR2 YENEEA. After removal of 5 bases from V and 11 bases from J, the junction contained 6 bases not matched to a gene. The CDR3 sequence is 14 residues long. The CDR3 coding sequence is TGTGCCAGCAGCCAGACTAGCGGGAGGGCCGGGCAGTATTTT. It translates to CASSQTSGRAGQYF.

V gene TRBV6-5 combines with J gene TRBJ1-4, with 7 bases fitting TRBD1. Trimming at V came to 2 bases and at J to 2 bases, leaving 2 bases not matched to a gene. CDR1 is MNHEY, CDR2 SVGAGI, per germline. The length of the CDR3 is 15 residues. CDR3 DNA: TGTGCCAGCAGTTACGCGACAGGGACTAATGAAAAACTGTTTTTT. As protein: CASSYATGTNEKLFF.

The V call is TRBV10-3, the J call TRBJ2-7, with 10 positions matching TRBD1. In germline, CDR1 is ENHRY, CDR2 SYGVKD. Trimming took 6 bases from V and 1 from J; bases not matched to a gene: 3. The CDR3 runs 14 residues. In nucleotides, the CDR3 is TGTGCCATCAGGACAGGGGGCCCTTCCTACGAGCAGTACTTC. Protein sequence: CAIRTGGPSYEQYF.

The chain couples TRBV4-1 to TRBJ1-1; D is possibly TRBD1 (5 bases). V was trimmed by 4 bases and J by 1 base, leaving 13 bases between them. In germline, CDR1 is MGHRA, CDR2 YSYEKL. The CDR3 runs 15 residues. CDR3 DNA sequence: TGCGCCAGCAGCCTTACGACAGAGTCGAACACTGAAGCTTTCTTT. Translated: CASSLTTESNTEAFF.

V gene TRBV4-2 combines with J gene TRBJ2-3, with 13 bases that match TRBD2. From germline, CDR1 is LGHNA and CDR2 YNFKEQ. The CDR3 sequence is 17 residues long. The J segment lost 6 bases and the V segment lost 0 bases, leaving 6 bases of the junction unmatched. The CDR3 DNA reads TGTGCCAGCAGCCAAGAACTAGCGGGGGGGCCGGCCGATACGCAGTATTTT. It specifies CASSQELAGGPADTQYF.

The chain couples TRBV9 to TRBJ1-3, with D possibly being TRBD1 (6 bases). V lost 0 bases and J lost 0, with 10 bases in between. CDR1 is SGDLS and CDR2 is YYNGEE in the germline V gene. The CDR3 sequence is 16 residues long. CDR3 protein: CASSVATGYSGNTIYF. CDR3 nucleotides: TGTGCCAGCAGCGTAGCGACAGGTTACTCTGGAAACACCATATATTTT. Looking up the rest from reference TRBV9 and TRBJ1-3 gives the full variable domain: DSGVTQTPKHLITATGQRVTLRCSPRSGDLSVYWYQQSLDQGLQFLIQYYNGEERAKGNILERFSAQQFPDLHSELNLSSLELGDSALYFCASSVATGYSGNTIYFGEGSWLTVV.

CDR3 amino acids: CSAVVVLVSNEQFF. CDR3 bases: TGCAGCGCTGTTGTGGTGCTAGTTTCCAATGAGCAGTTCTTC. This chain links TRBV29-1 with TRBJ2-1; D remains unclear. Per the germline V gene, CDR1 is SQVTM and CDR2 is ANQGSEA. The CDR3 is 14 residues long. Trimming pared 7 bases from V and 6 bases from J, leaving 19 bases between.

The V gene is TRBV18, the J gene TRBJ1-6, with a tentative D call TRBD1 (6 bases). The germline V gene encodes CDR1 KGHSH and CDR2 LQKENI. Trimming removed 1 base at V and 6 bases at J, with 10 bases between. The CDR3 runs to 15 residues. Written as DNA, the CDR3 is TGTGCCAGCTCACCACGGACAGTTCCTAATTCACCCCTCCACTTT. Encoded protein: CASSPRTVPNSPLHF.

V is TRBV19 and J is TRBJ1-2; 9 bases are shared with TRBD1. With 5 bases clipped from V and 4 bases from J, the junction kept 11 bases outside the gene matches. The CDR3 extends over 16 amino acids. Per the germline V gene, CDR1 is LNHDA and CDR2 is SQIVND (reference sequence). Here the CDR3 reads CASSAPTGGGGYGYTF. Here the CDR3 DNA reads TGTGCCAGTAGTGCCCCAACAGGGGGCGGAGGCTATGGCTACACCTTC.

This chain connects TRBV6-5 to TRBJ1-2, with D unclear. Trimming took off 8 bases at V and 5 bases at J, with 18 bases between the two ends. Germline CDR1 reads MNHEY; CDR2 reads SVGAGI. This CDR3 region has 14 residues. CDR3 in DNA: TGTGCCAGCTTCCCGGGCGCGGGGTTTTATGGCTACACCTTC. Translation gives CASFPGAGFYGYTF.

V gene TRBV7-6 combines with J gene TRBJ2-2, with TRBD2 as a possible D gene (5 bases). Trimming removed 5 bases from V and 9 bases from J, with 10 bases in between. The CDR3 is 12 amino acids. Germline V lookup: CDR1 SGHVS, CDR2 FNYEAQ. Written as DNA, the CDR3 is TGTGCCAGCAGCGGCGCCGGGAGGGAGCTGTTTTTT. Translation: CASSGAGRELFF.

The gene calls are TRBV11-2 and TRBJ2-7; 7 nucleotides match TRBD2. V was pared by 4 bases and J by 1 base, with 10 bases of the junction left unmatched. Looked up from germline, CDR1 is SGHAT and CDR2 is FQNNGV. The CDR3 has 16 residues. CDR3 residues: CASSSVPASGSYEQYF. The CDR3 region has the DNA TGTGCCAGCAGCTCCGTCCCGGCTAGCGGTTCCTACGAGCAGTACTTC.

The chain carries TRBV7-8 and TRBJ1-2; 10 nucleotides line up with TRBD1. Per germline, CDR1 SGHVS and CDR2 FQNEAQ. Losses at the gene ends were 5 bases for V and 3 bases for J; bases not matched to a gene: 6. There are 15 residues in the CDR3. For the CDR3, the DNA is TGTGCCAGCAGCGCGACAGGGGGCTCCGACTATGGCTACACCTTC. Protein product: CASSATGGSDYGYTF.

This chain links TRBV5-1 with TRBJ1-3; 7 bases are shared with TRBD1. CDR1 is SGHRS and CDR2 is YFSETQ in the germline V gene. This CDR3 comprises 20 residues. Losses at the gene ends were 0 bases for V and 4 bases for J; bases not matched to a gene: 19. The CDR3 is CASSLVPAGGTTQTGNTIYF. CDR3 nucleotides: TGCGCCAGCAGCTTGGTGCCTGCAGGGGGAACGACTCAGACCGGAAACACCATATATTTT. The entire variable domain, with the rest obtained from reference TRBV5-1 and TRBJ1-3, is as follows: KAGVTQTPRYLIKTRGQQVTLSCSPISGHRSVSWYQQTPGQGLQFLFEYFSETQRNKGNFPGRFSGRQFSNSRSEMNVSTLELGDSALYLCASSLVPAGGTTQTGNTIYFGEGSWLTVV.

This clone was counted a single time. The rearrangement joins TRBV11-2 to TRBJ2-5; TRBD1 might be the D (6 bases). This CDR3 is built from 16 residues. Trimming stripped 5 bases from V and 1 base from J, with 17 bases between. CDR1 is SGHAT and CDR2 is FQNNGV in the germline V gene. The CDR3: CASSPLDRNPQETQYF. Here the CDR3 DNA reads TGTGCCAGCAGCCCCCTGGACAGAAACCCCCAAGAGACCCAGTACTTC.

This clone showed up just once. J is TRBJ2-2 and V is TRBV6-5, with no clear D. This CDR3 contains 13 residues. V gave up 4 bases and J gave up 5 bases, with 8 bases separating them. Germline lookup yields CDR1 MNHEY and CDR2 SVGAGI. CDR3 loop: CASSFTSTGELFF. The CDR3 DNA is TGTGCCAGCAGTTTCACATCAACCGGGGAGCTGTTTTTT.

V is TRBV10-3 and J is TRBJ2-1, with D possibly matching TRBD2 (6 bases). Trimming left V 4 bases short and J 5 bases short, with 12 bases between. Germline values: CDR1 ENHRY, CDR2 SYGVKD. This CDR3 contains 14 residues. This CDR3 reads CAISGEAGNNEQFF. As DNA, the CDR3 is TGTGCCATCAGTGGTGAGGCGGGGAACAATGAGCAGTTCTTC.

V is TRBV19 and J is TRBJ1-3, with a tentative D call TRBD1 (6 bases). Trimming removed 6 bases from V and 1 base from J, with 13 bases in between. This CDR3 is built from 15 residues. CDR1 and CDR2 from the germline V gene are LNHDA and SQIVND (reference sequence). The CDR3 DNA reads TGTGCCAGTAGACCTACAGGGAATTCTGGAAACACCATATATTTT. Protein: CASRPTGNSGNTIYF.

V and J are TRBV5-6 and TRBJ1-4, with no clear D. V was pared by 3 bases and J by 0 bases, with 9 bases between. The length of the CDR3 is 15 residues. The germline V gene encodes CDR1 SGHDT and CDR2 YYEEEE. The CDR3 is CASSSAGSTNEKLFF. The CDR3 DNA is TGTGCCAGCAGCTCGGCGGGGTCAACTAATGAAAAACTGTTTTTT.

This chain links TRBV10-2 with TRBJ1-5; D perhaps matches TRBD1 (5 bases). This CDR3 contains 15 residues. V lost 2 bases to trimming and J lost 3 bases, with 11 bases between them. Germline V gene sequence: CDR1 WSHSY, CDR2 SAAADI. CDR3 amino acids: CASSERRGDNQPQHF. DNA for the CDR3: TGCGCCAGCAGTGAGCGGAGGGGTGACAATCAGCCCCAGCATTTT.

This rearrangement joins TRBV5-5 to TRBJ1-6; 9 nucleotides line up with TRBD1. The ends lost 2 bases at V and 10 bases at J; junction bases unmatched: 4. Germline V lookup: CDR1 SGHKS, CDR2 YYEKEE (reference sequence). This CDR3 is built from 14 residues. Here the CDR3 reads CASSFGTGSSPLHF. The CDR3 coding sequence is TGTGCCAGCAGCTTTGGGACAGGGAGCTCACCCCTCCACTTT.

Only a few counts were recorded for this clone. V usage is TRBV9 and J usage is TRBJ2-3; a possible D gene is TRBD2 (6 bases). The V end was cut by 4 bases, the J end by 6 bases, with 12 bases between. Germline CDR1 and CDR2: SGDLS and YYNGEE. The CDR3 is made up of 13 amino acids. The DNA of the CDR3 is TGTGCCAGCAGCCCACCTAGCGAGGATACGCAGTATTTT. It specifies CASSPPSEDTQYF. Full variable domain (missing parts from reference TRBV9 and TRBJ2-3): DSGVTQTPKHLITATGQRVTLRCSPRSGDLSVYWYQQSLDQGLQFLIQYYNGEERAKGNILERFSAQQFPDLHSELNLSSLELGDSALYFCASSPPSEDTQYFGPGTRLTVL.

This chain joins TRBV29-1 and TRBJ2-1, with 11 positions matching TRBD2. This CDR3 is built from 19 residues. Germline values: CDR1 SQVTM, CDR2 ANQGSEA. The junction had 22 bases not matched to a gene; V was cut back by 3 bases and J by 9 bases. CDR3 nucleotide sequence: TGCAGCGTTGATGGCAGGCCCGGGACTAGCGGATTGTTTGGAGGTGAGCAGTTCTTC. It yields the protein CSVDGRPGTSGLFGGEQFF.

The V and J genes are TRBV2 and TRBJ2-1, with 7 bases identical to TRBD2. The germline CDR1 and CDR2 sequences are SNHLY and FYNNEI. This CDR3 region has 19 residues. Trimming at V came to 0 bases and at J to 9 bases, leaving 20 bases not matched to a gene. The CDR3 nucleotides are TGTGCCAGCAGTGAAGCGAGCGGGATGGGAGGGTCGCATAGGAGTGAGCAGTTCTTC. The encoded protein is CASSEASGMGGSHRSEQFF. Drawing the rest from reference TRBV2 and TRBJ2-1, the complete variable domain is EPEVTQTPSHQVTQMGQEVILRCVPISNHLYFYWYRQILGQKVEFLVSFYNNEISEKSEIFDDQFSVERPDGSNFTLKIRSTKLEDSAMYFCASSEASGMGGSHRSEQFFGPGTRLTVL.

This clone was seen once. The chain links TRBV6-5 to TRBJ1-5; D possibly corresponds to TRBD1 (6 bases). V was cut by 5 bases and J by 4 bases, with 9 bases left in between. The germline V gene has CDR1 MNHEY and CDR2 SVGAGI. This CDR3 contains 13 residues. The CDR3 reads CASSMGANQPQHF. The CDR3 DNA reads as TGTGCCAGCAGTATGGGGGCGAATCAGCCCCAGCATTTT.

For this clone: One junction end disagrees with the germline gene, perhaps due to a read error. The chain couples TRBV7-9 to TRBJ2-1; 8 bases agree with TRBD1. From germline, CDR1 is SEHNR and CDR2 FQNEAQ (reference sequence). There are 16 residues in the CDR3. The DNA of the CDR3 is TGTTCCAGCAGCGTCCGGACAGGGAGCTCCTACAATGAGCAGTTCTTC. Protein product: CSSSVRTGSSYNEQFF.

The chain carries TRBV18 and TRBJ1-5; D is undetermined. Germline assignment: CDR1 KGHSH and CDR2 LQKENI. CDR3 length equals 13 residues. V shed 3 bases and J shed 3 bases, with 6 bases lying between them. The CDR3 DNA follows: TGTGCCAGCTCACCCGACACCAATCAGCCCCAGCATTTT. Residues: CASSPDTNQPQHF. Drawing the rest from reference TRBV18 and TRBJ1-5, the complete variable domain is NAGVMQNPRHLVRRRGQEARLRCSPMKGHSHVYWYRQLPEEGLKFMVYLQKENIIDESGMPKERFSAEFPKEGPSILRIQQVVRGDSAAYFCASSPDTNQPQHFGDGTRLSIL.